Listed here is a single T cell receptor beta chain. The sample holds many counts of this clonotype. There is no known antigen for this receptor. No base qualities exist here, and no much larger clone lies one base off it. This entry comes from a study of T cells in Graves' hyperthyroidism and ophthalmopathy (dated by TCRdb to between 2018 and 2020). Turning to the overall study: Peripheral blood was sampled at the time of initial diagnosis, prior to any treatment. To identify distinguishing TCR V-J signatures, a discovery cohort of around 100 patients was used, comprising 43 with Graves' ophthalmopathy and some 60 with stable Graves' hyperthyroidism. Prospective prediction of ophthalmopathy was tested in an independent validation cohort of 18 hyperthyroidism patients and roughly 16 patients who later progressed to ophthalmopathy. The approximately 95 discovery patients were divided at random into training and test sets in a 7:3 ratio. In more than 5 Graves' hyperthyroidism patients, the study also compared T-cell repertoires from thyroid tissue with T-cell repertoires from blood. After sampling, hyperthyroidism patients received methimazole starting at 30 mg daily, and ophthalmopathy patients received high-dose intravenous methylprednisolone. TCR Vbeta CDR3 sequencing of 120 to 150 peripheral blood samples (approximately 44 ophthalmopathy, about 74 hyperthyroidism and about 17 progressor patients) is reported in the paper. Study-wide findings and limitations: Most expanded thyroid clonotypes (frequency above 0.001) were also detected in blood, suggesting blood repertoires may reflect thyroid immune responses. No statistical method was used to fix the sample size in advance, and group allocation was not hidden from the investigators. In validation, the model predicted progression to ophthalmopathy a median of roughly 6.2 months before onset, with roughly 71% sensitivity and nearly 75% specificity. In cross-validation, a model built on a 13 V-J signature told ophthalmopathy apart from stable hyperthyroidism with less than 90% sensitivity and roughly 81% specificity, and in testing the same model reached 80%/75%.

The TCR beta CDR3 regions were amplified from RNA transcripts. For the first round of RT-PCR on the TCR CDR3, the HTBI primer set was used together with the Qiagen OneStep RT-PCR kit. Libraries were constructed in a second round of multiplex PCR, after which size selection and purification were performed. Paired-end sequencing of the libraries was performed with 100 bp reads on an Illumina HiSeq2000. In the original analysis: SOAPnuke was used to process the raw data, removing reads that contained adapters or uncalled bases, had a mean Phred below 15, or lacked an exact match to the constant primer or identifier. High-quality paired reads were merged using COPE v1.2.5, and each unique nucleotide sequence was defined as a clonotype. MiTCR v1.1 was used to align the clonotypes against IMGT TRBV, TRBD and TRBJ reference segments. The analysis included only V-J combinations with a frequency above 0.0001, which together covered approximately 99% of the repertoires. A TCS score was defined as the ratio between F50 (clonal expansion) and ExV (chaos), using BLOSUM62-based TCRdist between CDR3 peptides within each V-J. Welch's t-statistics and random forest reduced roughly 540 V-J features to 13, which were used in a naive Bayes classifier (R e1071). TCRdb reprocessed the public reads (quality trimming at Q25 with fastp, clone calling with MiXCR) and kept in-frame beta chains. Entries are consolidated by CDR3 protein sequence, retaining the most common genes and DNA. The V and J calls here are based on TCRdb, not the publication. The sample profile shows about 600,000 distinct CDR3 sequences; roughly 15% of them were found once. The top ten hold around 13% of the sample.

The CDR3 contains 16 residues, cysteine and phenylalanine counted. Just CDR3 DNA is preserved here, 48 bases in frame from base 1. V is pruned by 5 bases and J by 3 bases, leaving 10 bases of the junction without a gene match. Ophthalmopathy patients had moderately to severely active disease, with a Clinical Activity Score of 3 or more, a NOSPECS grade of 4 or more, and a disease duration of less than 3 months. Patients with uncontrolled infections, other autoimmune diseases, pregnancy or lactation were excluded. Diagnoses relied on clinical symptoms, serum thyroxine and TRAb, thyroid ultrasound and orbital computed tomography. Ficoll-Paque density gradient centrifugation was used to isolate PBMCs from under 11 ml of fresh peripheral blood. Total RNA was extracted with Trizol reagent, and quality was checked on an Agilent 2100 Bioanalyzer.

The specimen was blood. Recombination linked TRBV12-3 or TRBV12-4 to TRBJ2-3; 8 nucleotides in the junction match TRBD2. The sequence derives from a woman aged 45 to 65 with Graves' ophthalmopathy. In nucleotides, the sequence is TGTGCCAGCAGTCCTCTTGGTAGCGGGATAACAGATACGCAGTATTTT. This yields the protein CASSPLGSGITDTQYF.